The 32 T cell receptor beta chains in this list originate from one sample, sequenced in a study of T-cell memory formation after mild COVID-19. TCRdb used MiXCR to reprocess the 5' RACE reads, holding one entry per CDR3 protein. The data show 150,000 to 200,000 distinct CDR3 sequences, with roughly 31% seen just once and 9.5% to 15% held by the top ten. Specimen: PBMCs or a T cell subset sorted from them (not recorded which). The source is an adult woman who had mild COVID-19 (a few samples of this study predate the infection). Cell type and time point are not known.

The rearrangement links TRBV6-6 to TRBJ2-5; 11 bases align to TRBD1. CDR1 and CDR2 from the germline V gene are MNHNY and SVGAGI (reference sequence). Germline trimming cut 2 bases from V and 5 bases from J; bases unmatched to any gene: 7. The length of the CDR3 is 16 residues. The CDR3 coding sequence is TGTGCCAGCAGTTACCCCGGACAGGGGGCCGCGGAGACCCAGTACTTC. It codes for CASSYPGQGAAETQYF.

This CDR3 is CASSVSVGGNTIYF. CDR3 nucleotides: TGTGCCAGCAGCGTTTCCGTGGGGGGAAACACCATATATTTT. The chain is built from TRBV9 and TRBJ1-3; D not certain. The length of the CDR3 is 14 residues. Trimming cost V 2 bases and J 4 bases, with 10 bases left between them. Looked up from germline, CDR1 is SGDLS and CDR2 is YYNGEE.

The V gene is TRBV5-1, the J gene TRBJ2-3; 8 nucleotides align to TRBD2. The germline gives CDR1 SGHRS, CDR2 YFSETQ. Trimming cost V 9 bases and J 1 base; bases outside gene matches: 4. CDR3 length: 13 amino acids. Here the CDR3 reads CATTTSGTDTQYF. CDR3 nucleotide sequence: TGCGCCACCACGACTAGCGGCACAGATACGCAGTATTTT.

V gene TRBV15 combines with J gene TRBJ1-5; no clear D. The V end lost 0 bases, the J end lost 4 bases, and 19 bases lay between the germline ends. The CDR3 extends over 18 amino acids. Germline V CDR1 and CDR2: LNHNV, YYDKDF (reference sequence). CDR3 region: CATSRDSVLGLRNQPQHF. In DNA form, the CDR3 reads TGTGCCACCAGCAGAGATTCAGTCTTGGGTCTTCGGAATCAGCCCCAGCATTTT. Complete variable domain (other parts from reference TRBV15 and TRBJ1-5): DAMVIQNPRYQVTQFGKPVTLSCSQTLNHNVMYWYQQKSSQAPKLLFHYYDKDFNNEADTPDNFQSRRPNTSFCFLDIRSPGLGDTAMYLCATSRDSVLGLRNQPQHFGDGTRLSIL.

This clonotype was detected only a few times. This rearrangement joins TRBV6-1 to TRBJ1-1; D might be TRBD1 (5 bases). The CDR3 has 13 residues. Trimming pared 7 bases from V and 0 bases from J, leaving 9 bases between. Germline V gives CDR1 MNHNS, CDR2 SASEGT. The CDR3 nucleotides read TGTGCCAGCACAAGACAGCTGAACACTGAAGCTTTCTTT. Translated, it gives CASTRQLNTEAFF.

Here the CDR3 reads CASSEGYSAPEAFF. The CDR3 bases are TGTGCCAGCAGTGAAGGGTACTCTGCCCCGGAAGCTTTCTTT. V gene TRBV2 combines with J gene TRBJ1-1; D remains ambiguous. Germline-derived CDR1 and CDR2 are SNHLY and FYNNEI. V lost 1 base to trimming and J lost 8 bases, with 14 bases between them. The CDR3 totals 14 residues.

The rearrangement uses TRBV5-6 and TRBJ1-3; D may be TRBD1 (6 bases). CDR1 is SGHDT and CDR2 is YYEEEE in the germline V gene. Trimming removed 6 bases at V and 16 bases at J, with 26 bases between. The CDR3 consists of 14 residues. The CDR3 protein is CASTTLGAGQPEYF. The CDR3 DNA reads TGTGCCAGCACCACGCTGGGGGCGGGACAACCGGAGTATTTT. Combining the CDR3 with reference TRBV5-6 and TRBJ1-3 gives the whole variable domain DAGVTQSPTHLIKTRGQQVTLRCSPKSGHDTVSWYQQALGQGPQFIFQYYEEEERQRGNFPDRFSGHQFPNYSSELNVNALLLGDSALYLCASTTLGAGQPEYFGEGSWLTVV.

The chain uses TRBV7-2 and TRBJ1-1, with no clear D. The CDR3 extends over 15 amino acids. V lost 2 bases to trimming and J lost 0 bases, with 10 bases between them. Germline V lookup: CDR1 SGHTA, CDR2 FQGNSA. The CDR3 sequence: CASSLIPTLNTEAFF. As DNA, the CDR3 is TGTGCCAGCAGCTTAATCCCCACCCTGAACACTGAAGCTTTCTTT.

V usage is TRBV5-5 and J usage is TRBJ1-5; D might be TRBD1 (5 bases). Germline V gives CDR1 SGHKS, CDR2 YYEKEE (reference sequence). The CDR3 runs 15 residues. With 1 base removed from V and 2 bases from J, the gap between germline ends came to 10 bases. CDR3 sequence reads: CASSLQGVRNQPQHF. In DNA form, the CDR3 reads TGTGCCAGCAGCTTGCAGGGTGTTCGCAATCAGCCCCAGCATTTT.

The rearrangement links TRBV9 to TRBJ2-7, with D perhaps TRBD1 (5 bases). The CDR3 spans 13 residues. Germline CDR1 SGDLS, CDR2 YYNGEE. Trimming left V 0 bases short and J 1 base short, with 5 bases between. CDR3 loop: CASSVEGSYEQYF. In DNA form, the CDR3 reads TGTGCCAGCAGCGTAGAGGGGTCCTACGAGCAGTACTTC.

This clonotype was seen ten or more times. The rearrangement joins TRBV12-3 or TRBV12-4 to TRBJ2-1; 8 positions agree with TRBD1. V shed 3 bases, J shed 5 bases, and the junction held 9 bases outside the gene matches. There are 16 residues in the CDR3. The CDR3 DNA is TGTGCCAGCAGTTTTCGGAGTCAGGGGGCGGACAATGAGCAGTTCTTC. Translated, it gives CASSFRSQGADNEQFF.

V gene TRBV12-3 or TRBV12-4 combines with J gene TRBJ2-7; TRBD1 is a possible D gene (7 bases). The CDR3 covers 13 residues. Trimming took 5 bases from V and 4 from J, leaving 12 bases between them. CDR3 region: CASSPQGGYEQYF. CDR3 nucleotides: TGTGCCAGCAGTCCCCAGGGGGGTTACGAGCAGTACTTC.

CDR3 in DNA: TGTGCCAGCAGCTTAGCAGTGGCCAATGAGCAGTTCTTC. This encodes CASSLAVANEQFF. V and J are TRBV11-1 and TRBJ2-1; D unresolved. This CDR3 region has 13 residues. The germline V gene encodes CDR1 SGHAT and CDR2 FQDESV (reference sequence). V lost 0 bases, J lost 6 bases, and 6 bases lay in between.

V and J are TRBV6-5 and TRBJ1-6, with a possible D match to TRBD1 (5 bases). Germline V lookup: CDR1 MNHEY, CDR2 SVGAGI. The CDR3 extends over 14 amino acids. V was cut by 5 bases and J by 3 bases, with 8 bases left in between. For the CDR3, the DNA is TGTGCCAGCAGTCTGGGGGGCTATAATTCACCCCTCCACTTT. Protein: CASSLGGYNSPLHF.

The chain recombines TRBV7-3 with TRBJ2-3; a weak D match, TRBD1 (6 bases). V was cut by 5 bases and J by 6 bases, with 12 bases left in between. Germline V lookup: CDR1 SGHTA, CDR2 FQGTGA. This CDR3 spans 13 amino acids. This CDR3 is CASSRTTGDTQYF. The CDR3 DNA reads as TGTGCCAGCAGCCGTACGACAGGCGATACGCAGTATTTT.

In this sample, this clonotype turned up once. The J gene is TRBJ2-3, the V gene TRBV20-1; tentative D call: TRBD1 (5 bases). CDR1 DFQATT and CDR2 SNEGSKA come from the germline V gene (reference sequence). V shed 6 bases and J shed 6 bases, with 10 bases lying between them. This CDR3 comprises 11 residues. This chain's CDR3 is CSAAKGDTQYF. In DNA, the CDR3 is TGCAGTGCCGCGAAGGGGGATACGCAGTATTTT.

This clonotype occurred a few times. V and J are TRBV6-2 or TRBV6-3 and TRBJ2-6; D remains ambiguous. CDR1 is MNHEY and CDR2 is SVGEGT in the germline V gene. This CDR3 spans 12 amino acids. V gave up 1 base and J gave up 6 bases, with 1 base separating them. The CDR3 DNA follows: TGTGCCAGCAGTTACTTGGCCAACGTCCTGACTTTC. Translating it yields CASSYLANVLTF.

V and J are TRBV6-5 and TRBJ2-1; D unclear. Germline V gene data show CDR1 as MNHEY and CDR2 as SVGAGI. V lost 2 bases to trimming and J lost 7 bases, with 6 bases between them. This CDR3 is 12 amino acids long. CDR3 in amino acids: CASSYDENEQFF. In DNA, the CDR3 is TGTGCCAGCAGTTACGACGAAAATGAGCAGTTCTTC.

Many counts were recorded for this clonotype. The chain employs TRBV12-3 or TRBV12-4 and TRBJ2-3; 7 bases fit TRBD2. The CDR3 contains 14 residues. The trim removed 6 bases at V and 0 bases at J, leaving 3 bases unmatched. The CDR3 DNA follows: TGTGCCAGCAGCCCCGGGGGGAGCACAGATACGCAGTATTTT. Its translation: CASSPGGSTDTQYF.

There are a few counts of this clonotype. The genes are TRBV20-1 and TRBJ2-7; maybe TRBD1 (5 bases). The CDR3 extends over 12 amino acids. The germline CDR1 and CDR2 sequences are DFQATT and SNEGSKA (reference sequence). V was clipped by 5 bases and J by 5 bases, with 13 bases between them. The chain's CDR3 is CSASRQSDEQYF. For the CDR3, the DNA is TGCAGTGCTTCGCGACAGTCGGACGAGCAGTACTTC.

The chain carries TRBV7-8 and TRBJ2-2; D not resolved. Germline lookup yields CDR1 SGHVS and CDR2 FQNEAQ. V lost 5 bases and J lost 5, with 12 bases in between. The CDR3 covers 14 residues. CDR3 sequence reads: CASSPSVWTGELFF. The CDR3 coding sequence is TGTGCCAGCAGCCCCTCCGTGTGGACCGGGGAGCTGTTTTTT.

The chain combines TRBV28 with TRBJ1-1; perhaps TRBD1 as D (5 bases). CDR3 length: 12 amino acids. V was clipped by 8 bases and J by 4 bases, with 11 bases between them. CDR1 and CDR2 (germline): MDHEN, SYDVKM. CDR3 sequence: CASPNRLTEAFF. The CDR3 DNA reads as TGTGCCAGCCCGAACAGGCTCACTGAAGCTTTCTTT.

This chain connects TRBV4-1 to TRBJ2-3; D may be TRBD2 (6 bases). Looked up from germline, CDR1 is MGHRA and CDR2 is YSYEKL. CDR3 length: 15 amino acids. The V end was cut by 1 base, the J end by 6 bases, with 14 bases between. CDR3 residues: CASSQVGTSADTQYF. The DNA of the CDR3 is TGCGCCAGCAGCCAAGTAGGGACTTCAGCGGATACGCAGTATTTT.

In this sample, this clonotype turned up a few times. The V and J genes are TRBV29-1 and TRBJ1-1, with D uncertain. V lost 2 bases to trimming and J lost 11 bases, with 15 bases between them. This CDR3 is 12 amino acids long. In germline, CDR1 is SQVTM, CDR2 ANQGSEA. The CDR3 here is CSVEKQGLGAFF. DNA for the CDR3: TGCAGCGTTGAAAAACAAGGGCTGGGCGCTTTCTTT.

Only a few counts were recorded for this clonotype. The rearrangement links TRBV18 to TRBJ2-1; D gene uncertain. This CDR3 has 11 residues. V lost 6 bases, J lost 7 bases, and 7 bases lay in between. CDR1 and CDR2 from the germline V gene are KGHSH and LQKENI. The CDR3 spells CASSKGNEQFF. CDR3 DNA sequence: TGTGCCAGCTCTAAGGGAAATGAGCAGTTCTTC.

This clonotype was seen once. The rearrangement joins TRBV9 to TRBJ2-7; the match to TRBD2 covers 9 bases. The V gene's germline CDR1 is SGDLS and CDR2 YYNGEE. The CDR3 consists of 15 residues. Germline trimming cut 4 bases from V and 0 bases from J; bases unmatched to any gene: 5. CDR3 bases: TGTGCCAGCAGCCTGGGGACTAGCAGCTCCTACGAGCAGTACTTC. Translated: CASSLGTSSSYEQYF.

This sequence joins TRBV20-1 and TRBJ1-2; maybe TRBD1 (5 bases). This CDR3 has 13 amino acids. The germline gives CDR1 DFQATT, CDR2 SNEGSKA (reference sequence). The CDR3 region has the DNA TGCAGGGCGGGGCAGGGACCCTTCTATGGCTACACCTTC. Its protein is CRAGQGPFYGYTF.

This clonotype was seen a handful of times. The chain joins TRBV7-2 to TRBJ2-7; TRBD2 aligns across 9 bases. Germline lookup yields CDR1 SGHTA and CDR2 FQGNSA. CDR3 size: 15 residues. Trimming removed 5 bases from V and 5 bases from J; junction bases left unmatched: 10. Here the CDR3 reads CASSPTGTSSNEQYF. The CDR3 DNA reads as TGTGCCAGCAGCCCAACCGGGACTAGCTCGAACGAGCAGTACTTC.

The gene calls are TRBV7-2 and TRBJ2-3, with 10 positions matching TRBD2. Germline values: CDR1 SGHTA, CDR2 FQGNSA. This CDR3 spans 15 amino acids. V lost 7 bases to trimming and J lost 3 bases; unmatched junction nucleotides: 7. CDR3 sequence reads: CASISGRAQTDTQYF. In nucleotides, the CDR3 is TGTGCCAGCATCAGCGGGAGGGCCCAGACAGATACGCAGTATTTT.

DNA for the CDR3: TGTGCCAGCAGCTTTTACGGTCCGGGACTAGCGGATAAGCAGTTCTTC. Its protein is CASSFYGPGLADKQFF. The rearrangement joins TRBV5-6 to TRBJ2-1; 11 bases fit TRBD2. CDR1 and CDR2 (germline): SGHDT, YYEEEE. V lost 2 bases to trimming and J lost 11 bases; unmatched junction nucleotides: 12. CDR3 size: 16 residues.

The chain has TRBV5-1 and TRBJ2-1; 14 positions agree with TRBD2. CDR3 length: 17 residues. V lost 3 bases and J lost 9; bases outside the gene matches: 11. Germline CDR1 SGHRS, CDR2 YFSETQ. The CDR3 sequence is CASSSSTGTSGGGEQFF. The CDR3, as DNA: TGCGCCAGCAGCTCATCTACCGGGACTAGCGGGGGAGGTGAGCAGTTCTTC.

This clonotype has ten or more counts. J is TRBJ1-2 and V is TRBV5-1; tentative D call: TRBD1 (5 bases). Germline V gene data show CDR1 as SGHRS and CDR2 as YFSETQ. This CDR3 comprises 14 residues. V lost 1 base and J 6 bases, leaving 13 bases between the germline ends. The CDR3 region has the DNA TGCGCCAGCAGCTTGAGTGGGACCAACGATGGCTACACCTTC. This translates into CASSLSGTNDGYTF.